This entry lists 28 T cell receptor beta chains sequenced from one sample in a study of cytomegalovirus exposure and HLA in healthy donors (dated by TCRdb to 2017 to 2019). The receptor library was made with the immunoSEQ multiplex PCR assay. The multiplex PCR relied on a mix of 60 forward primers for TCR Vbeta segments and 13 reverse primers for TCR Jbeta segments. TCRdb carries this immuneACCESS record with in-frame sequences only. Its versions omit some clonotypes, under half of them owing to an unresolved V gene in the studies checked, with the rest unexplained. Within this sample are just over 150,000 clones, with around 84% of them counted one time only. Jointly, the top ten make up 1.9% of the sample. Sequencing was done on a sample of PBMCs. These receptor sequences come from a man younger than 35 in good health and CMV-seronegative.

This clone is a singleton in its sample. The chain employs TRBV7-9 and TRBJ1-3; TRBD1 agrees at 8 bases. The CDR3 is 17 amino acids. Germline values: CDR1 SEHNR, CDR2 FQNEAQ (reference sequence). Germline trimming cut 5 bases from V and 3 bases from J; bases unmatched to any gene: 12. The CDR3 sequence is CASSSTPGGAGGNTIYF. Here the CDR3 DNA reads TGTGCCAGCAGCAGCACTCCAGGGGGCGCGGGTGGAAACACCATATATTTT.

The CDR3 sequence: CAWSPRLAGEQFF. The CDR3 bases are TGTGCCTGGAGTCCCCGACTAGCGGGTGAGCAGTTCTTC. The V call is TRBV30, the J call TRBJ2-1, with 10 bases matching TRBD2. The CDR3 spans 13 residues. Germline trimming cut 2 bases from V and 9 bases from J; bases unmatched to any gene: 4. Germline V gene sequence: CDR1 GTSNPN, CDR2 SVGIG (reference sequence).

The CDR3: CASSTQGPGANVLTF. CDR3 nucleotides: TGTGCCAGCAGCACACAGGGCCCTGGGGCCAACGTCCTGACTTTC. The chain recombines TRBV7-9 with TRBJ2-6, with D possibly matching TRBD1 (6 bases). Trimming stripped 5 bases from V and 2 bases from J, with 10 bases between. Germline CDR1 is SEHNR and CDR2 is FQNEAQ (reference sequence). The CDR3 is 15 amino acids.

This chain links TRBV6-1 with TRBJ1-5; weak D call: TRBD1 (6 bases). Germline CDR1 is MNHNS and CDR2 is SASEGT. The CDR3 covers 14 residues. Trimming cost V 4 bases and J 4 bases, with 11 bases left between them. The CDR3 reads CASSGERGNQPQHF. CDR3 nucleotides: TGTGCCAGCAGTGGAGAGAGGGGGAATCAGCCCCAGCATTTT.

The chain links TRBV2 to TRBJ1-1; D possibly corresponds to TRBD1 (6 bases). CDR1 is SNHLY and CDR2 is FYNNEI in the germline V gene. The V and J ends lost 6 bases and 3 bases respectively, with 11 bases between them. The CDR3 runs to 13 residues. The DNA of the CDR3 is TGTGCCAGCAGGAGGGGGGGGGACACTGAAGCTTTCTTT. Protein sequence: CASRRGGDTEAFF. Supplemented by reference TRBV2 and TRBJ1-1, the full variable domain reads EPEVTQTPSHQVTQMGQEVILRCVPISNHLYFYWYRQILGQKVEFLVSFYNNEISEKSEIFDDQFSVERPDGSNFTLKIRSTKLEDSAMYFCASRRGGDTEAFFGQGTRLTVV.

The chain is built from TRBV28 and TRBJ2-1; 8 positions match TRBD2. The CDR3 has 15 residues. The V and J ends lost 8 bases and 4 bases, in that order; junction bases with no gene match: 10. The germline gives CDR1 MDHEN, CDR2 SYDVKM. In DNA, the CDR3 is TGTGCCAGCGGACATAGCGGGGCCGTATACAATGAGCAGTTCTTC. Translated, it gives CASGHSGAVYNEQFF.

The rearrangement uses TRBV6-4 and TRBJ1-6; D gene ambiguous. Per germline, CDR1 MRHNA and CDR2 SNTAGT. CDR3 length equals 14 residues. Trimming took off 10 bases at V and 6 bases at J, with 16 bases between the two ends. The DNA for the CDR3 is TGTGCCACCTGCCCGTCGCCGGGTAATTCACCCCTCCACTTT. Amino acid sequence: CATCPSPGNSPLHF.

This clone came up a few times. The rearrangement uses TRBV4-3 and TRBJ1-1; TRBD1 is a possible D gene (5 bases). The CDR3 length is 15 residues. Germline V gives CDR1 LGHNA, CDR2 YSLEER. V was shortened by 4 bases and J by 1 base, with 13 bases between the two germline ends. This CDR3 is CASSPTLDRNTEAFF. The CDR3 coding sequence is TGCGCCAGCAGCCCCACACTCGACAGGAACACTGAAGCTTTCTTT.

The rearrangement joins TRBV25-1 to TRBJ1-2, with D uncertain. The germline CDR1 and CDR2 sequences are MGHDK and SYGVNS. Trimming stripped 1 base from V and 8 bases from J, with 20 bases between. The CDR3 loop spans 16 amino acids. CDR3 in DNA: TGTGCCAGCAGTGAATCCCATGGACTCCCAACCCACGGCTACACCTTC. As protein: CASSESHGLPTHGYTF.

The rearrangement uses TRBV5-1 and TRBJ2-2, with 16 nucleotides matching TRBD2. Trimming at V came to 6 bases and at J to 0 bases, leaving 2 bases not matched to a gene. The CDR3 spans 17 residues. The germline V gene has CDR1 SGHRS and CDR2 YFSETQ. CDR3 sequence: CASKGLAGGPNTGELFF. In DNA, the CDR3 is TGCGCCAGCAAGGGACTAGCGGGAGGGCCGAACACCGGGGAGCTGTTTTTT.

CDR3: CAISESRTGRVFF. CDR3 coding DNA: TGTGCCATCAGTGAGTCCCGGACCGGGAGGGTGTTCTTC. This chain connects TRBV10-3 to TRBJ2-1, with TRBD2 matching 8 bases. Germline loops: CDR1 ENHRY, CDR2 SYGVKD. The junction had 7 bases not matched to a gene; V was cut back by 0 bases and J by 15 bases. The CDR3 contains 13 residues.

The CDR3, as DNA: TGTGCCAGCAGCTTAGAGGGGATAGAATGGGAGCAGTTCTTC. Its protein product is CASSLEGIEWEQFF. V and J are TRBV13 and TRBJ2-1; TRBD1 is a possible D gene (5 bases). This CDR3 has 14 amino acids. Germline CDR1 PRHDT, CDR2 FYEKMQ (reference sequence). V was cut by 1 base and J by 10 bases, with 14 bases left in between. Full variable domain (remainder filled in from reference TRBV13 and TRBJ2-1): AAGVIQSPRHLIKEKRETATLKCYPIPRHDTVYWYQQGPGQDPQFLISFYEKMQSDKGSIPDRFSAQQFSDYHSELNMSSLELGDSALYFCASSLEGIEWEQFFGPGTRLTVL.

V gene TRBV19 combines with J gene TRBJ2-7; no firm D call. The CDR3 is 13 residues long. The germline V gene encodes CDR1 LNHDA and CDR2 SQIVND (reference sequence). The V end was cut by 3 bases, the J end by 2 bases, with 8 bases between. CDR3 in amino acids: CASSMSFTYEQYF. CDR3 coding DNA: TGTGCCAGTAGTATGAGTTTTACCTACGAGCAGTACTTC.

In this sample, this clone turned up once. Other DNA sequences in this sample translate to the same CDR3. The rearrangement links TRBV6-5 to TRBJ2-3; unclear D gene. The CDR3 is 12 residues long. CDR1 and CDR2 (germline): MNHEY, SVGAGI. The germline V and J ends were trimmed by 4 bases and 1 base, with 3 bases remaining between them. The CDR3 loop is CASSSGTDTQYF. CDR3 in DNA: TGTGCCAGCAGTTCCGGCACAGATACGCAGTATTTT.

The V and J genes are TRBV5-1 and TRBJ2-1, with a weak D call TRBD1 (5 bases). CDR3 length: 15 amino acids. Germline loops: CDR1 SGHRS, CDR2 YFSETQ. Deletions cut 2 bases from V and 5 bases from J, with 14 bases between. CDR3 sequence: CASSFGQGGHNEQFF. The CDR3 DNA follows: TGCGCCAGCAGCTTCGGCCAGGGTGGCCACAATGAGCAGTTCTTC.

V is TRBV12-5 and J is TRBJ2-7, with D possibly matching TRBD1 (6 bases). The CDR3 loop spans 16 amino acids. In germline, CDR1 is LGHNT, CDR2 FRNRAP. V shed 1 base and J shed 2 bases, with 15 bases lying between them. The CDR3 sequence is CASGLATGPTTYEQYF. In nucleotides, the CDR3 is TGTGCTAGTGGTTTGGCTACAGGGCCCACCACCTACGAGCAGTACTTC.

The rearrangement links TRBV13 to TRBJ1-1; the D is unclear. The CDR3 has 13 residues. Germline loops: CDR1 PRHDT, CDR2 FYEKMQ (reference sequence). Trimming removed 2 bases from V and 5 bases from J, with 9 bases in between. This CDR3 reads CASSLPPETEAFF. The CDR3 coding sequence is TGTGCCAGCAGCTTACCCCCCGAGACTGAAGCTTTCTTT.

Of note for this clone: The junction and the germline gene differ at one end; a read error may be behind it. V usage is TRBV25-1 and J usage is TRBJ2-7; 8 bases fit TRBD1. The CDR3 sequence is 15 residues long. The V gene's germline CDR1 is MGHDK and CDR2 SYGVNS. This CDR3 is CASSGTGPRIYEQYF. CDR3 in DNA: TGTGCCAGTAGTGGGACAGGCCCCCGAATCTACGAGCAGTACTTC.

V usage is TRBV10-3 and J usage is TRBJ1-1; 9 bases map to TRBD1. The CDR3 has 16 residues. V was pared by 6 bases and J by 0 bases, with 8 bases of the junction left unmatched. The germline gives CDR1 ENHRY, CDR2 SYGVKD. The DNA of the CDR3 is TGTGCCATCAGCCCCGGGACAGGGACCTTGAACACTGAAGCTTTCTTT. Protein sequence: CAISPGTGTLNTEAFF.

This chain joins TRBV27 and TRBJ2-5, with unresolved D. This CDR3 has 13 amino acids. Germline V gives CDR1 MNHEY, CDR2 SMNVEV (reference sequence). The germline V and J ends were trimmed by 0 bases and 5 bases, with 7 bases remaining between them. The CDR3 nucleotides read TGTGCCAGCAGTTTATCTAGTTTGGAGACCCAGTACTTC. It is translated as CASSLSSLETQYF.

The DNA of the CDR3 is TGTGCCAGCAGCGCCGAGACTAGCACAGATACGCAGTATTTT. Its translation is CASSAETSTDTQYF. The chain couples TRBV9 to TRBJ2-3; no firm D call. V lost 3 bases, J lost 0 bases, and 8 bases lay in between. The germline CDR1 and CDR2 sequences are SGDLS and YYNGEE. CDR3 length: 14 amino acids.

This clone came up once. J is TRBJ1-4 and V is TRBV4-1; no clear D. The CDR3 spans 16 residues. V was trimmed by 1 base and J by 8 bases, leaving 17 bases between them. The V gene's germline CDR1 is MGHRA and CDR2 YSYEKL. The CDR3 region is CASSQVYPPLREKLFF. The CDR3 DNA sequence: TGCGCCAGCAGCCAAGTGTACCCTCCCTTGAGGGAAAAACTGTTTTTT.

The CDR3, as DNA: TGTGCCAGCAGTCCCACTTTGTCCCACAATGAGCAGTTCTTC. It encodes CASSPTLSHNEQFF. V is TRBV7-2 and J is TRBJ2-1, with D hard to call. This CDR3 is 14 amino acids long. CDR1 is SGHTA, CDR2 FQGNSA, per germline. V dropped 6 bases and J dropped 5 bases, with 14 bases sitting between them. Complete variable domain (other parts from reference TRBV7-2 and TRBJ2-1): GAGVSQSPSNKVTEKGKDVELRCDPISGHTALYWYRQSLGQGLEFLIYFQGNSAPDKSGLPSDRFSAERTGGSVSTLTIQRTQQEDSAVYLCASSPTLSHNEQFFGPGTRLTVL.

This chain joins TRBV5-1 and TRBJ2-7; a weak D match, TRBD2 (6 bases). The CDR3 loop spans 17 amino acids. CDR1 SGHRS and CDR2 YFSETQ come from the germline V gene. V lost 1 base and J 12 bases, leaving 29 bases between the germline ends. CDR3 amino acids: CASSLSGLNSRGSQRYF. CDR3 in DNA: TGCGCCAGCAGCTTGTCGGGACTTAACTCGAGGGGTTCCCAAAGGTACTTC.

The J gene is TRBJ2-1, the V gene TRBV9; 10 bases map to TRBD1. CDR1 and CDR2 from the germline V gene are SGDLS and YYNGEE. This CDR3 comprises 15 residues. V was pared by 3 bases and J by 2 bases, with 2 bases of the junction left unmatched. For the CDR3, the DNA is TGTGCCAGCAGCGCGACAGGGGGCCCCTACAATGAGCAGTTCTTC. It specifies CASSATGGPYNEQFF.

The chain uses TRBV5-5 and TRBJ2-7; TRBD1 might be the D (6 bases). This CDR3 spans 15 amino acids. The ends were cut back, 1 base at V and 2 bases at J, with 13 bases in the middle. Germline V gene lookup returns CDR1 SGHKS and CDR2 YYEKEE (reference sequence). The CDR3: CASSLYRVGAYEQYF. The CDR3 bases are TGTGCCAGCAGCTTGTACAGGGTAGGAGCCTACGAGCAGTACTTC.

The CDR3 loop reads CAWSATRYNEQFF. CDR3 coding DNA: TGTGCCTGGAGTGCCACTAGATACAATGAGCAGTTCTTC. The chain carries TRBV30 and TRBJ2-1; a weak D match, TRBD2 (5 bases). Germline CDR1 GTSNPN, CDR2 SVGIG (reference sequence). V was clipped by 1 base and J by 4 bases, with 8 bases between them. The CDR3 is 13 residues long. Drawing the rest from reference TRBV30 and TRBJ2-1, the complete variable domain is SQTIHQWPATLVQPVGSPLSLECTVEGTSNPNLYWYRQAAGRGLQLLFYSVGIGQISSEVPQNLSASRPQDRQFILSSKKLLLSDSGFYLCAWSATRYNEQFFGPGTRLTVL.

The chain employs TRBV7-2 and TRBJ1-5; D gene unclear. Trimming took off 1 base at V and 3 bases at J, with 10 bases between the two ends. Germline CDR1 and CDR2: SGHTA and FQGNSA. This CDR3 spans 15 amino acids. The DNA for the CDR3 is TGTGCCAGCAGCTTAGAGCTGGGCTACAATCAGCCCCAGCATTTT. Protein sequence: CASSLELGYNQPQHF.